The 26 T cell receptor beta chains below all came from one sample that was sequenced in a study of T cell responses to AZD1222 COVID-19 vaccine. Method: immunoSEQ multiplex PCR; TCRdb's copy keeps in-frame clones and lacks some. The sample gives fewer than 150,000 clones, 85% to 90% of which show up once; 1.6% is in the top ten. The sample was peripheral blood, taken 28 days after the second AZD1222 dose. The receptors come from an adult who received the AZD1222 COVID-19 vaccine.

J is TRBJ1-5 and V is TRBV5-5; D perhaps matches TRBD1 (5 bases). The CDR3 is made up of 13 amino acids. In germline, CDR1 is SGHKS, CDR2 YYEKEE (reference sequence). The V and J ends lost 2 bases and 7 bases respectively, with 10 bases between them. The chain's CDR3 is CASSFGGEQPQHF. CDR3 nucleotides: TGTGCCAGCAGCTTTGGAGGGGAACAGCCCCAGCATTTT.

The V gene is TRBV25-1, the J gene TRBJ1-1; no reliable D call. V was cut by 5 bases and J by 4 bases, with 8 bases left in between. From germline, CDR1 is MGHDK and CDR2 SYGVNS. The CDR3 runs 12 residues. CDR3 in DNA: TGTGCCAGCAGTAGGAAGGGCACTGAAGCTTTCTTT. Residues: CASSRKGTEAFF.

CDR3 bases: TGTGCCAGCAGCCGGGACAGGGCCCCCGGTAATGAAAAACTGTTTTTT. It translates to CASSRDRAPGNEKLFF. The chain recombines TRBV5-5 with TRBJ1-4, with 9 positions matching TRBD1. J gave up 4 bases and V 4 bases, and 8 bases lay outside the gene matches. Germline CDR1 is SGHKS and CDR2 is YYEKEE (reference sequence). This CDR3 has 16 amino acids.

The chain carries TRBV6-1 and TRBJ1-1, with D perhaps TRBD1 (5 bases). The ends were cut back, 3 bases at V and 3 bases at J, with 11 bases in the middle. Germline V gene sequence: CDR1 MNHNS, CDR2 SASEGT. This CDR3 is built from 14 residues. The CDR3 here is CASSDRVGHTEAFF. The CDR3 nucleotides read TGTGCCAGCAGTGACAGGGTAGGGCACACTGAAGCTTTCTTT.

J is TRBJ2-1 and V is TRBV4-1, with 10 bases fitting TRBD1. The ends lost 0 bases at V and 2 bases at J; junction bases unmatched: 13. Germline V gene data show CDR1 as MGHRA and CDR2 as YSYEKL. The CDR3 consists of 20 residues. The CDR3 DNA is TGCGCCAGCAGCCAAGAACCCGGGACAGGGGCTGGAGCGCCCTACAATGAGCAGTTCTTC. This encodes CASSQEPGTGAGAPYNEQFF.

This clone was counted once. This rearrangement joins TRBV11-2 to TRBJ1-1, with TRBD1 as a possible D gene (6 bases). V was cut by 5 bases and J by 5 bases, with 12 bases left in between. CDR3 length: 13 amino acids. Germline lookup yields CDR1 SGHAT and CDR2 FQNNGV. The DNA of the CDR3 is TGTGCCAGCAGCGCACAGGGTCGGACTGAAGCTTTCTTT. It yields the protein CASSAQGRTEAFF.

This chain links TRBV18 with TRBJ1-2; TRBD1 aligns across 9 bases. V was clipped by 3 bases and J by 4 bases; unmatched bases: 6. The CDR3 totals 15 residues. Looked up from germline, CDR1 is KGHSH and CDR2 is LQKENI. CDR3 coding DNA: TGTGCCAGCTCACCGAACAGGGGGCAGGGCTATGGCTACACCTTC. The encoded protein is CASSPNRGQGYGYTF.

The V call is TRBV30, the J call TRBJ2-3; D is perhaps TRBD1 or TRBD2 (5 bases each). Trimming left V 3 bases short and J 1 base short, with 23 bases between. The CDR3 sequence is 18 residues long. Germline assignment: CDR1 GTSNPN and CDR2 SVGIG (reference sequence). The CDR3 DNA reads as TGTGCCTGGAGCCGGGACCGCGGTATACTGAAGGGCACAGATACGCAGTATTTT. Amino acids: CAWSRDRGILKGTDTQYF.

The CDR3 here is CASSVAGSYNEQFF. The CDR3 coding sequence is TGTGCCAGCAGCGTAGCGGGCTCCTACAATGAGCAGTTCTTC. The chain couples TRBV9 to TRBJ2-1; D unresolved. The germline gives CDR1 SGDLS, CDR2 YYNGEE. This CDR3 is built from 14 residues. V was clipped by 0 bases and J by 0 bases, with 4 bases between them.

The chain uses TRBV3-1 (or the pseudogene TRBV3-2) and TRBJ1-2; 9 bases are a match to TRBD1. The germline CDR1 and CDR2 sequences are LGHDT and YNNKEL (reference sequence). The trim removed 5 bases at V and 6 bases at J, leaving 7 bases unmatched. There are 14 residues in the CDR3. DNA for the CDR3: TGTGCCAGCAGCAACCGGGACAGGGAGGATGGCTACACCTTC. This translates into CASSNRDREDGYTF.

The rearrangement uses TRBV7-2 and TRBJ1-2, with D perhaps TRBD1 (5 bases). Trimming removed 5 bases from V and 0 bases from J, with 13 bases in between. Germline lookup yields CDR1 SGHTA and CDR2 FQGNSA. This CDR3 contains 15 residues. In nucleotides, the CDR3 is TGTGCCAGCAGCATCGCGGGGGGGGCTAACTATGGCTACACCTTC. Translated, it gives CASSIAGGANYGYTF.

This clone was observed once. V gene TRBV28 combines with J gene TRBJ2-1; the D gene is possibly TRBD2 (6 bases). Looked up from germline, CDR1 is MDHEN and CDR2 is SYDVKM. The ends were cut back, 5 bases at V and 9 bases at J, with 17 bases in the middle. This CDR3 is 14 amino acids long. The CDR3 DNA reads TGTGCCAGCAGTCCCGGGAGATCCGTTGGTGAGCAGTTCTTC. It codes for CASSPGRSVGEQFF.

The gene calls are TRBV7-2 and TRBJ2-1, with D hard to call. From germline, CDR1 is SGHTA and CDR2 FQGNSA. V lost 5 bases to trimming and J lost 12 bases, with 11 bases between them. The CDR3 runs 11 residues. The CDR3 sequence is CASSPSFGQFF. The CDR3 DNA reads as TGTGCCAGCAGCCCGTCTTTTGGGCAGTTCTTC.

The rearrangement links TRBV5-1 to TRBJ1-3; D is uncertain. V lost 0 bases to trimming and J lost 4 bases, with 5 bases between them. Per germline, CDR1 SGHRS and CDR2 YFSETQ. The CDR3 extends over 13 amino acids. CDR3 sequence reads: CASSLAWGNTIYF. CDR3 DNA sequence: TGCGCCAGCAGCTTGGCCTGGGGAAACACCATATATTTT.

The gene calls are TRBV7-6 and TRBJ2-7; 8 bases fit TRBD1. V gave up 2 bases and J gave up 1 base; unmatched junction bases: 7. CDR1 is SGHVS and CDR2 is FNYEAQ in the germline V gene. This CDR3 spans 16 amino acids. The CDR3 DNA is TGTGCCAGCAGCTTAATTGGACAGGGATCTTCCTACGAGCAGTACTTC. Translating it yields CASSLIGQGSSYEQYF.

The rearrangement links TRBV11-2 to TRBJ2-2; 11 nucleotides align to TRBD2. V lost 5 bases and J lost 4; bases outside the gene matches: 6. This CDR3 contains 16 residues. CDR1 and CDR2 from the germline V gene are SGHAT and FQNNGV. This chain's CDR3 is CASSPLAGGVTGELFF. In DNA form, the CDR3 reads TGTGCCAGCAGCCCTCTAGCGGGAGGCGTCACCGGGGAGCTGTTTTTT. The complete variable domain, with remaining parts taken from reference TRBV11-2 and TRBJ2-2, reads EAGVAQSPRYKIIEKRQSVAFWCNPISGHATLYWYQQILGQGPKLLIQFQNNGVVDDSQLPKDRFSAERLKGVDSTLKIQPAKLEDSAVYLCASSPLAGGVTGELFFGEGSRLTVL.

In its sample, this clone was seen a few times. The chain carries TRBV7-2 and TRBJ1-5; D is undetermined. Looked up from germline, CDR1 is SGHTA and CDR2 is FQGNSA. V was pared by 5 bases and J by 6 bases, with 20 bases between. CDR3 length: 16 amino acids. The chain's CDR3 is CASSLDSVRFGQPQHF. CDR3 nucleotides: TGTGCCAGCAGCCTTGACTCGGTACGGTTTGGTCAGCCCCAGCATTTT.

The CDR3 spells CATWLQGGEKLFF. The CDR3 DNA reads TGTGCCACCTGGTTACAGGGGGGCGAAAAACTGTTTTTT. This rearrangement joins TRBV28 to TRBJ1-4; 8 positions agree with TRBD1. The CDR3 is 13 residues long. V was clipped by 10 bases and J by 8 bases; unmatched bases: 9. Looked up from germline, CDR1 is MDHEN and CDR2 is SYDVKM.

This chain links TRBV18 with TRBJ2-1; 10 positions match TRBD2. The germline CDR1 and CDR2 sequences are KGHSH and LQKENI. CDR3 size: 14 residues. With V trimmed by 4 bases and J by 4 bases, 1 base remained unmatched. The CDR3 DNA is TGTGCCAGCTCACGGACTAGCGGTTACAATGAGCAGTTCTTC. Translation: CASSRTSGYNEQFF.

The rearrangement uses TRBV29-1 and TRBJ1-3, with a tentative D call TRBD1 (6 bases). The germline CDR1 and CDR2 sequences are SQVTM and ANQGSEA. The CDR3 spans 14 residues. V gave up 4 bases and J gave up 2 bases, with 12 bases separating them. Written as DNA, the CDR3 is TGCAGCGTTGTAGGGGGGCCAGCTGGAAACACCATATATTTT. Amino acids: CSVVGGPAGNTIYF.

This clone was found once. The chain uses TRBV9 and TRBJ2-2; 12 positions agree with TRBD2. This CDR3 spans 16 amino acids. Germline CDR1 reads SGDLS; CDR2 reads YYNGEE. V lost 0 bases, J lost 6 bases, and 3 bases stayed unmatched. This CDR3 is CASSVVPSGRAGELFF. CDR3 DNA sequence: TGTGCCAGCAGCGTAGTACCTAGCGGGAGGGCCGGGGAGCTGTTTTTT.

The rearrangement joins TRBV18 to TRBJ1-2; 8 bases map to TRBD1. Germline trimming cut 3 bases from V and 8 bases from J; bases unmatched to any gene: 5. Looked up from germline, CDR1 is KGHSH and CDR2 is LQKENI. This CDR3 region has 13 residues. The CDR3 nucleotides read TGTGCCAGCTCACCGACAGGGGCGGAAGGCTACACCTTC. This translates into CASSPTGAEGYTF.

The V gene is TRBV25-1, the J gene TRBJ1-2; 8 bases match TRBD1. The germline gives CDR1 MGHDK, CDR2 SYGVNS. J was trimmed by 5 bases and V by 4 bases; bases with no gene match: 6. This CDR3 has 14 amino acids. The DNA of the CDR3 is TGTGCCAGCAGTGGAGGACAGGGAGTTTATGGCTACACCTTC. Translating gives CASSGGQGVYGYTF.

DNA for the CDR3: TGTGCCAGCAGTGACTTAGGCAGGCCCGCTAACTATGGCTACACCTTC. It yields the protein CASSDLGRPANYGYTF. V and J are TRBV6-4 and TRBJ1-2; the D is unclear. This CDR3 comprises 16 residues. V lost 1 base and J 0 bases, leaving 12 bases between the germline ends. The V gene's germline CDR1 is MRHNA and CDR2 SNTAGT.

In regard to this clone: The sample contains more than one DNA sequence encoding this CDR3. CDR3 residues: CASSLGQYSNQPQHF. The CDR3 bases are TGCGCCAGCAGCTTGGGACAGTATAGCAATCAGCCCCAGCATTTT. The rearrangement uses TRBV5-1 and TRBJ1-5; D may be TRBD1 (5 bases). Germline CDR1 and CDR2: SGHRS and YFSETQ. CDR3 length: 15 residues. V was cut by 0 bases and J by 0 bases, with 7 bases left in between.

The chain joins TRBV29-1 to TRBJ2-7; 9 bases agree with TRBD2. The CDR3 is 14 amino acids. Germline V gene lookup returns CDR1 SQVTM and CDR2 ANQGSEA. V lost 4 bases, J lost 1 base, and 5 bases stayed unmatched. CDR3 sequence reads: CSVGRTSESYEQYF. Here the CDR3 DNA reads TGCAGCGTTGGGAGGACTAGCGAGTCCTACGAGCAGTACTTC.